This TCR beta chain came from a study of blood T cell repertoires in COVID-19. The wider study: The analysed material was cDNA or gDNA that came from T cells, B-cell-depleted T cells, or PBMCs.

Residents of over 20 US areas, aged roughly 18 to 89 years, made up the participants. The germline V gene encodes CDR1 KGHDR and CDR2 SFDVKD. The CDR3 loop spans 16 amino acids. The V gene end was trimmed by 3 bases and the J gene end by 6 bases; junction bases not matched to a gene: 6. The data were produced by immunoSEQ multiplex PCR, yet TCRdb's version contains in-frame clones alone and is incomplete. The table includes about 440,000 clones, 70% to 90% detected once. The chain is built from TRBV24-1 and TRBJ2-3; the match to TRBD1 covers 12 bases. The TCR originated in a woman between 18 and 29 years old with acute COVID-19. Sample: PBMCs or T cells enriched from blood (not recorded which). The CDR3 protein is CATSDKGTGGSDTQYF. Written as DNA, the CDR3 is TGTGCCACCAGTGATAAGGGGACAGGGGGCTCGGATACGCAGTATTTT.